Listed below are T cell receptor beta chains from one sample, sequenced in a study of OX40 agonist ivuxolimab in advanced cancers. TCRdb's table, derived via immunoSEQ multiplex PCR, lists solely in-frame clones and lacks some. The sample contains 66,000 or so clones, 75% to 90% of which appear only once. Specimen: CD4+ or CD8+ T cells sorted from blood, collected in a trial of the OX40 agonist ivuxolimab. Source of these receptors: an adult with an advanced solid tumor such as melanoma, head and neck, liver or kidney cancer. Both conserved end residues are part of each CDR3. D genes are given only for firm matches. Clone size, where shown, is once, few, many, or a class for clones that have expanded.

j_gene,v_gene,d_gene,abundance,CDR3aa,CDR3nt
TRBJ2-6,TRBV15,-,once,CATSSSGANVLTF,TGTGCCACCAGCAGCTCTGGGGCCAACGTCCTGACTTTC
TRBJ2-7,TRBV10-2,TRBD2,-,CASSENSGIYEQYF,TGCGCCAGCAGTGAGAATAGCGGGATTTACGAGCAGTACTTC
TRBJ2-7,TRBV7-2,-,-,CASSLEDRAYEQYF,TGTGCCAGCAGCTTAGAGGACAGAGCCTACGAGCAGTACTTC
TRBJ1-2,TRBV7-6,TRBD1,-,CASSLSQGADGYTF,TGTGCCAGCAGCTTATCTCAGGGGGCAGATGGCTACACCTTC
TRBJ1-2,TRBV7-2,-,many,CASSPDIYYGYTF,TGTGCCAGCAGCCCGGACATATACTATGGCTACACCTTC
TRBJ1-2,TRBV19,TRBD1,few,CASSKYGQVGYTF,TGTGCCAGTAGTAAATACGGACAGGTTGGCTACACCTTC
TRBJ2-7,TRBV10-3,TRBD1,-,CAIKSGGLSYEQYF,TGTGCCATCAAATCAGGGGGCCTCTCCTACGAGCAGTACTTC
TRBJ1-2,TRBV28,TRBD1,-,CASGTQGAIGYTF,TGTGCCAGCGGCACACAGGGGGCAATAGGCTACACCTTC
TRBJ2-1,TRBV7-2,-,few,CASSLGQVSYNEQFF,TGTGCCAGCAGCTTAGGACAGGTCTCCTACAATGAGCAGTTCTTC
TRBJ1-2,TRBV9,-,-,CASSVRRGDGYTF,TGTGCCAGCAGCGTACGCAGGGGAGATGGCTACACCTTC
TRBJ1-5,TRBV30,-,-,CAWTVDSNQPQHF,TGTGCCTGGACGGTGGATAGCAATCAGCCCCAGCATTTT
TRBJ2-1,TRBV4-1,TRBD2,-,CASSKTRTSGSNEQFF,TGCGCCAGCAGCAAAACCCGGACTAGCGGGAGTAATGAGCAGTTCTTC
TRBJ1-2,TRBV30,-,-,CAWRILGGGYGYTF,TGTGCCTGGAGAATCCTCGGGGGCGGGTATGGCTACACCTTC
TRBJ1-5,TRBV6-1,-,-,CASRENQGVGSNQPQHF,TGTGCCAGCCGTGAAAACCAAGGGGTTGGGAGCAATCAGCCCCAGCATTTT